This T cell receptor beta chain was observed in a study of blood T cell repertoires in COVID-19. Overall study context: Sources were T cells, B-cell-depleted T cells, or PBMCs; the material itself was cDNA or gDNA.

Sequenced by immunoSEQ multiplex PCR; TCRdb stores in-frame clones only, minus some. The repertoire consists of 250,000 to 350,000 clones, with more than 80% occurring once and the leading ten covering over 5%. V was trimmed by 6 bases and J by 3 bases, leaving 15 bases between them. The germline V gene has CDR1 MNHEY and CDR2 SVGAGI. This CDR3 spans 14 amino acids. The material sequenced was peripheral blood. The chain links TRBV6-5 to TRBJ2-7, with a weak D call TRBD1 (5 bases). The receptor's source is a woman aged 45 to 65 with COVID-19, enrolled during active disease. CDR3 DNA: TGTGCCAGCAGCCTACAGAAAGGGGTCTACGAGCAGTACTTC. It yields the protein CASSLQKGVYEQYF.